The 9 T cell receptor beta chains in this list originate from one sample, sequenced in a study of T cells in narcolepsy (dated by TCRdb to the late 2010s). Library creation used the immunoSEQ multiplex PCR assay. TCRdb stores this immuneACCESS table with in-frame sequences only. Part of the clones is absent; in the studies checked, under half of the shortfall reflects unresolved V genes, and no reason is known for the rest. Here the sample has about 43,000 clones; 70% to 90% occur a single time. Together, the top ten hold under 1.5% of the sample. The sample was CD45RA- memory CD4+ T cells from PBMCs. Read against the paper, the sample's cell subset or site label means: memory T cells sorted ex vivo from peripheral blood. Receptors originate from a human donor with narcolepsy.

This sequence joins TRBV6-6 and TRBJ2-1; D might be TRBD2 (5 bases). V shed 0 bases and J shed 9 bases, with 9 bases lying between them. This CDR3 has 13 residues. The germline V gene has CDR1 MNHNY and CDR2 SVGAGI (reference sequence). The CDR3 region has the DNA TGTGCCAGCAGTTACTCAAATGAGGGTGAGCAGTTCTTC. This encodes CASSYSNEGEQFF.

The V call is TRBV5-4, the J call TRBJ2-7; TRBD2 is a possible D gene (6 bases). The CDR3 is 12 residues long. V lost 1 base to trimming and J lost 5 bases, with 7 bases between them. From germline, CDR1 is SGHNT and CDR2 YYREEE (reference sequence). The CDR3 spells CASSLSGDEQYF. The CDR3 DNA follows: TGTGCCAGCAGCTTGTCGGGGGACGAGCAGTACTTC.

The gene calls are TRBV5-4 and TRBJ1-2; 9 nucleotides line up with TRBD1. Germline V gene lookup returns CDR1 SGHNT and CDR2 YYREEE (reference sequence). This CDR3 region has 15 residues. V was clipped by 5 bases and J by 6 bases; unmatched bases: 11. This CDR3 reads CASSFLDRGSDGYTF. CDR3 sequence (DNA): TGTGCCAGCAGTTTTCTGGACAGGGGTTCGGATGGCTACACCTTC. The complete variable domain, with remaining parts taken from reference TRBV5-4 and TRBJ1-2, reads ETGVTQSPTHLIKTRGQQVTLRCSSQSGHNTVSWYQQALGQGPQFIFQYYREEENGRGNFPPRFSGLQFPNYSSELNVNALELDDSALYLCASSFLDRGSDGYTFGSGTRLTVV.

This clone appeared a single time. The chain recombines TRBV7-2 with TRBJ2-5; either TRBD1 or TRBD2 may supply D (6 bases each). This CDR3 has 17 amino acids. Trimming left V 5 bases short and J 4 bases short, with 23 bases between. The germline V gene has CDR1 SGHTA and CDR2 FQGNSA. In nucleotides, the CDR3 is TGTGCCAGCAGCCCTCGGGGGCAGAGGAGGATTCTAGAGACCCAGTACTTC. Encoded protein: CASSPRGQRRILETQYF.

The chain employs TRBV5-6 and TRBJ1-3, with unresolved D. This CDR3 is built from 11 residues. CDR1 and CDR2 (germline): SGHDT, YYEEEE. Trimming took 3 bases from V and 2 from J, leaving 0 bases between them. The CDR3 loop reads CASSSGNTIYF. As DNA, the CDR3 is TGTGCCAGCAGCTCTGGAAACACCATATATTTT.

The rearrangement uses TRBV6-5 and TRBJ2-5; TRBD2 matches 8 bases. The CDR3 runs 13 residues. Germline loops: CDR1 MNHEY, CDR2 SVGAGI. The V gene end was trimmed by 9 bases and the J gene end by 2 bases; junction bases not matched to a gene: 5. The CDR3 here is CASLAGPQETQYF. Written as DNA, the CDR3 is TGTGCCAGTCTAGCGGGTCCGCAAGAGACCCAGTACTTC.

This clone was counted a few times. The chain has TRBV11-3 and TRBJ2-5; D perhaps matches TRBD2 (6 bases). This CDR3 spans 14 amino acids. V was clipped by 2 bases and J by 5 bases, with 12 bases between them. CDR1 is SGHNT, CDR2 YENEEA, per germline. In DNA, the CDR3 is TGTGCCAGCAGCTTAATGACTAGGGTGGAGACCCAGTACTTC. Protein sequence: CASSLMTRVETQYF.

The chain uses TRBV4-1 and TRBJ2-1; 8 nucleotides align to TRBD2. The germline V gene encodes CDR1 MGHRA and CDR2 YSYEKL. CDR3 length: 16 residues. V was clipped by 2 bases and J by 0 bases; unmatched bases: 3. In DNA form, the CDR3 reads TGCGCCAGCAGCCAAACCGGGACTAGCTCCTACAATGAGCAGTTCTTC. Protein: CASSQTGTSSYNEQFF.

This clone was seen once. V gene TRBV7-2 combines with J gene TRBJ2-3, with 7 bases that match TRBD2. After removal of 1 base from V and 0 bases from J, the junction contained 4 bases not matched to a gene. The CDR3 runs to 16 residues. Germline CDR1 reads SGHTA; CDR2 reads FQGNSA. In nucleotides, the CDR3 is TGTGCCAGCAGCTTAGAGCGGGGTCTTAGCACAGATACGCAGTATTTT. Its translation is CASSLERGLSTDTQYF.